This T cell receptor (beta chain) is drawn from a study of cytomegalovirus exposure and HLA in healthy donors. The study, taken as a whole, reports: TCR beta sequences numbering around 15,000 were associated with HLA alleles at 0.05 false discovery rate in a later analysis. Among TCR beta chains of equal frequency, HLA-associated ones were more clonally expanded in a later analysis. The authors enumerated over 150 TCR beta chains as linked to cytomegalovirus. An analysis was carried out later, and it reportedly showed fewer N-insertions in an Asian-associated ancestry cluster than the roughly 700-donor mean.

Germline V gene data show CDR1 as SGHRS and CDR2 as YFSETQ. This CDR3 has 15 amino acids. Losses at the gene ends were 3 bases for V and 7 bases for J; bases not matched to a gene: 12. PCR amplification relied on 60 Vbeta primers (plus 13 Jbeta primers). Here immunoSEQ multiplex PCR was the method, and the copy in TCRdb shows in-frame clones only, minus some. Among 130,000 or so clones listed, about 80% were seen once. Regarding this clone: Its antigen is not identified.

This receptor was taken from a woman in her thirties or forties in good health and CMV-seronegative. This chain links TRBV5-1 with TRBJ1-2; 7 bases map to TRBD1. Sequencing used PBMCs. The CDR3 protein is CASSSTGLIGCGYTF. CDR3 in DNA: TGCGCCAGCAGCTCGACAGGGTTAATCGGTTGTGGCTACACCTTC.